The clone carrying this T cell receptor (beta chain) was seen a few times. This entry belongs to a study of blood T cell repertoires in COVID-19. Study-wide context: Researchers got acute and convalescent COVID-19 samples from the United States, Italy and Spain.

Here immunoSEQ multiplex PCR was the method, and the copy in TCRdb shows in-frame clones only, minus some. The table includes nearly 200,000 clones, approximately 85% detected once. Sequences were obtained from peripheral blood. The receptor was derived from a woman between 65 and 79 years old with active or convalescent COVID-19.

The CDR3 coding sequence is TGTGCCAGCAGCTTGGGGCTAGCGGGACACAATGAGCAGTTCTTC. Translation gives CASSLGLAGHNEQFF. The V call is TRBV5-4, the J call TRBJ2-1; 9 nucleotides line up with TRBD2. CDR1 and CDR2 (germline): SGHNT, YYREEE (reference sequence). The length of the CDR3 is 15 residues. V gave up 0 bases and J gave up 5 bases; unmatched junction bases: 3. The full variable domain, with the rest looked up from reference TRBV5-4 and TRBJ2-1, is ETGVTQSPTHLIKTRGQQVTLRCSSQSGHNTVSWYQQALGQGPQFIFQYYREEENGRGNFPPRFSGLQFPNYSSELNVNALELDDSALYLCASSLGLAGHNEQFFGPGTRLTVL.